These T cell receptor beta chains were read from a single sample in a study of somatic mutations in cytotoxic T cells in rheumatoid arthritis. Assay used: immunoSEQ multiplex PCR; TCRdb lists only in-frame clones, some missing. The sample includes about 19,000 clones, roughly four fifths seen only once; the top ten take more than 13%. The sequencing input was CD8+ T cells sorted from blood. The receptors were sampled from an adult with rheumatoid arthritis. Each CDR3 is given with its conserved first and last residue. The D gene is left open where the match is weak. Clone size is stated in some rows and not others, as once, few, many or a class when expanded.

-,-,TRBV29-1,TRBJ2-5,TGCAGCGTTCGGAGTGGACTCCAAGAGACCCAGTACTTC,CSVRSGLQETQYF
-,-,TRBV5-4,TRBJ2-1,TGTGCCAGCAGCTTGGCCTATGGGAATGAGCAGTTCTTC,CASSLAYGNEQFF
TRBD1,-,TRBV7-8,TRBJ2-7,TGTGCCAGCAGCTTAGCGGGACAGGGGTACGAGCAGTACTTC,CASSLAGQGYEQYF
TRBD1,-,TRBV5-1,TRBJ2-7,TGCGCCAGCAGCTTGACAGGGGGCACCTACGAGCAGTACTTC,CASSLTGGTYEQYF
TRBD2,-,TRBV29-1,TRBJ2-1,TGCAGCGTTGAACAAGGCGGGGGACCCTGGGACAATGAGCAGTTCTTC,CSVEQGGGPWDNEQFF
-,once,TRBV28,TRBJ2-1,TGTGCCGGGGCCGTGAGAGGGTCCTACAATGAGCAGTTCTTC,CAGAVRGSYNEQFF
-,-,TRBV21-1,TRBJ2-4,TGTGCCAGCACCCCGGGACACCCTCTTCCCATTCAGTACTTC,CASTPGHPLPIQYF
-,-,TRBV7-9,TRBJ2-1,TGTGCCAGCAGCTCCCCGCGCGGGGCAGACACCCTAGGAAATGAGCAGTTCTTC,CASSSPRGADTLGNEQFF
-,-,TRBV7-8,TRBJ1-2,TGTGCCAGCAGCTTAGCCAGGACAGCAGCTAACTATGGCTACACCTTC,CASSLARTAANYGYTF
-,medium-sized,TRBV4-3,TRBJ1-2,TGCGCCAGCAGCCAAGACAGGGGTGGCTATGGCTACACCTTC,CASSQDRGGYGYTF
-,-,TRBV7-6,TRBJ1-2,TGTGCCAGCAGCCCCGTCGATAACTATGGCTACACCTTC,CASSPVDNYGYTF
TRBD1,-,TRBV11-3,TRBJ1-1,TGTGCCAGCAGCCCCAGGAGGGGGCCGAACACTGAAGCTTTCTTT,CASSPRRGPNTEAFF
-,-,TRBV29-1,TRBJ2-3,TGCAGCGTTGTAGACTCTGACGGCACAGATACGCAGTATTTT,CSVVDSDGTDTQYF
-,once,TRBV7-2,TRBJ2-7,TGTGCCAGCAGCTTAGGCTCCATGGAGGGCGGCGAGCAGTACTTC,CASSLGSMEGGEQYF
-,-,TRBV9,TRBJ1-5,TGTGCCAGCAGCGTAGGAGATAGCAATCAGCCCCAGCATTTT,CASSVGDSNQPQHF
-,-,TRBV9,TRBJ1-5,TGTGCCAGCAGCGGAAGGGACGAAGATCAGCCCCAGCATTTT,CASSGRDEDQPQHF
-,-,TRBV9,TRBJ2-3,TGTGCCAGCAGCGTGTGGGGGAGAGAAAGCACAGATACGCAGTATTTT,CASSVWGRESTDTQYF
TRBD1,-,TRBV4-2,TRBJ1-1,TGTGCCAGCGCGGACAGGGAGGACACTGAAGCTTTCTTT,CASADREDTEAFF
-,few,TRBV9,TRBJ1-1,TGTGCCAGCAGCGTAGATTACCGGACAGCTCAAGAAGCTTTCTTT,CASSVDYRTAQEAFF
-,-,TRBV27,TRBJ2-1,TGTGCCAGCAGACTAGCTTCAACCCCCTACAATGAGCAGTTCTTC,CASRLASTPYNEQFF
TRBD2,-,TRBV4-3,TRBJ2-7,TGCGCCAGCAGCCAGGATCTAGCGGGAGGAGAAGACGAGCAGTACTTC,CASSQDLAGGEDEQYF
-,-,TRBV28,TRBJ1-5,TGTGCCAGCAGTTTATGGTGGCTAGTGGGAAATCAGCCCCAGCATTTT,CASSLWWLVGNQPQHF
-,-,TRBV9,TRBJ1-1,TGTGCCAGCAGCGTAGATCCAGGGGTGAACACTGAAGCTTTCTTT,CASSVDPGVNTEAFF
-,-,TRBV4-3,TRBJ2-6,TGCGCCAGCAGCCAGGACGTCCCCTCTGGGGCCAACGTCCTGACTTTC,CASSQDVPSGANVLTF
-,-,TRBV6-6,TRBJ1-1,TGTGCCAGCACGGGGGGGGGCACTGAAGCTTTCTTT,CASTGGGTEAFF
TRBD2,-,TRBV6-5,TRBJ2-3,TGTGCCAGCAGTTACCTAACTAGCGGGACCACAGATACGCAGTATTTT,CASSYLTSGTTDTQYF
-,-,TRBV7-6,TRBJ2-3,TGTGCCAGCAGCGCGACCTTGGAGCGGGACACGGAAAAGTATTTT,CASSATLERDTEKYF
TRBD1,few,TRBV28,TRBJ1-6,TGTGCCAGCAGTTTCCAGGGACAGGACTCACCCCTCCACTTT,CASSFQGQDSPLHF
-,-,TRBV19,TRBJ2-7,TGTGCCAGTAGTTTTGGTAGGGGAACCTACGAGCAGTACTTC,CASSFGRGTYEQYF
TRBD2,-,TRBV6-5,TRBJ2-1,TGTGCCAGCAGTTTTAGCGGGGGGACGTACAATGAGCAGTTCTTC,CASSFSGGTYNEQFF
TRBD1,-,TRBV4-1,TRBJ2-7,TGCGCCAGCAGCCAATCCGGGACAGGGAACTACGAGCAGTACTTC,CASSQSGTGNYEQYF
TRBD2,-,TRBV27,TRBJ2-2,TGTGCCAGCAGTTCTTATAGCGGGGGGTGGAACACCGGGGAGCTGTTTTTT,CASSSYSGGWNTGELFF
TRBD1,-,TRBV7-6,TRBJ2-5,TGTGCCAGCAGCTCAATGCCCGGGACAGGTCCTTTGTACCAAGAGACCCAGTACTTC,CASSSMPGTGPLYQETQYF
TRBD1,-,TRBV4-1,TRBJ2-2,TGCGCCAGCAGCCAAGAACGGAGTCAGGGGGAAAAAACCGGGGAGCTGTTTTTT,CASSQERSQGEKTGELFF
TRBD2,-,TRBV28,TRBJ2-1,TGTGCCAGCAGTTTATATGCGGGGGGCTACAATGAGCAGTTCTTC,CASSLYAGGYNEQFF
-,-,TRBV7-7,TRBJ2-5,TGTGCTAGCAGCTTAACAACGGCAGAGACCCAGTACTTC,CASSLTTAETQYF
-,-,TRBV28,TRBJ2-3,TGTGCCAGCAGTCCCGGGGGAACGCAGTATTTT,CASSPGGTQYF
-,-,TRBV19,TRBJ1-1,TGTGCCAGTAGCATAGGGACCGGAACTACTGAAGCTTTCTTT,CASSIGTGTTEAFF
-,-,TRBV7-9,TRBJ1-2,TGTGCCAGCAGCTTAGCGGGCGGGGACGGAGATGGCTACACCTTC,CASSLAGGDGDGYTF
TRBD2,-,TRBV13,TRBJ2-7,TGTGCCAGCAGCCAGAGGGGACTAGCGGACGAGCAGTACTTC,CASSQRGLADEQYF
TRBD2,-,TRBV10-3,TRBJ2-3,TGTGCCATCCGCGGGACTAGCGGCACAGATACGCAGTATTTT,CAIRGTSGTDTQYF
-,-,TRBV27,TRBJ1-6,TGTGCCAGCAGTCGGGGCTCGAGCTCCTATAATTCACCCCTCCACTTT,CASSRGSSSYNSPLHF
TRBD2,-,TRBV14,TRBJ2-1,TGTGCCAGCAGCCTTGGGACTAGCGGGAGGGCCGTCTCGTATGAGCAGTTCTTC,CASSLGTSGRAVSYEQFF
-,-,TRBV29-1,TRBJ1-2,TGCAGCGTTGAGGGCCTCCGGTGGGCGAAGCGCCTCTATGGCTACACCTTC,CSVEGLRWAKRLYGYTF
TRBD1,once,TRBV28,TRBJ1-2,TGTGCCAGCAGTCTCGACAGGGCGGTCGAAGGCTACACCTTC,CASSLDRAVEGYTF
-,few,TRBV4-3,TRBJ1-1,TGCGCCAGCAGCCAAGACGGGGGTGTAATGAACACTGAAGCTTTCTTT,CASSQDGGVMNTEAFF
-,-,TRBV28,TRBJ2-7,TGTGCCAGCAGTTTTCAAGGGGCTAGCTCCTACGAGCAGTACTTC,CASSFQGASSYEQYF
-,-,TRBV11-2,TRBJ2-1,TGTGCCAGCAGCTTTTCTAGCTGGTCGAATGAGCAGTTCTTC,CASSFSSWSNEQFF
-,-,TRBV19,TRBJ2-3,TGTGCCAGTAGTATAGTTCTGATAAGCACAGATACGCAGTATTTT,CASSIVLISTDTQYF
-,-,TRBV7-9,TRBJ1-1,TGTGCCAGCAGCGCCGCCCGACAGGTCTCGAACACTGAAGCTTTCTTT,CASSAARQVSNTEAFF
-,few,TRBV9,TRBJ2-3,TGTGCCAGCAGCGTAGATCCAGATACGCAGTATTTT,CASSVDPDTQYF
-,-,TRBV29-1,TRBJ2-4,TGCAGCGTTGATGCGGGAACGGCCAAAAACATTCAGTACTTC,CSVDAGTAKNIQYF
TRBD2,-,TRBV11-1,TRBJ2-5,TGTGCCAGCAGCCTATCGGCGGGAGGCCAAGAGACCCAGTACTTC,CASSLSAGGQETQYF
TRBD1,-,TRBV7-9,TRBJ2-7,TGTGCCAGCAGCGTTTCCGGGACAGGGGACACCTACGAGCAGTACTTC,CASSVSGTGDTYEQYF
-,-,TRBV27,TRBJ2-7,TGTGCCAGCGGGCGTGTAGCGGAGTCCTACGAGCAGTACTTC,CASGRVAESYEQYF
-,-,TRBV5-5,TRBJ2-3,TGTGCCAGCAGCTTGACTTTAGGTCTCGCAGATACGCAGTATTTT,CASSLTLGLADTQYF
TRBD2,once,TRBV7-2,TRBJ2-6,TGTGCCAGCAGCTCCGCCGGCGGGGGAACATTCTCTGGGGCCAACGTCCTGACTTTC,CASSSAGGGTFSGANVLTF
-,-,TRBV10-3,TRBJ2-3,TGTGCCATCAGTGAGATCGGGTTGACAGATACGCAGTATTTT,CAISEIGLTDTQYF
-,-,TRBV19,TRBJ1-1,TGTGCCAGTAGTATCTTAGGGGGGCCGGGAGAAGCTTTCTTT,CASSILGGPGEAFF